The rows below give T cell receptor beta chains drawn from one sample of a study of cytomegalovirus exposure and HLA in healthy donors. Measured with immunoSEQ multiplex PCR; TCRdb has only the in-frame clones, and not every one. The sample carries 62,000 or so clones, about 90% recorded once. The sequenced sample was PBMCs. These receptors all stem from a man aged 18-30 years in good health and CMV-seronegative. Each CDR3 is given with its conserved first and last residue. The D gene is left open where the match is weak. Clone size is stated in some rows and not others, as once, few, many or a class when expanded.

v_gene,abundance,j_gene,d_gene,CDR3aa,CDR3nt
TRBV9,NA,TRBJ2-3,TRBD1,CASSVDPGGPDTQYF,TGTGCCAGCAGCGTAGATCCAGGGGGCCCAGATACGCAGTATTTT
TRBV29-1,NA,TRBJ2-6,NA,CSVGASGANVLTF,TGCAGCGTTGGCGCTTCTGGGGCCAACGTCCTGACTTTC
TRBV9,once,TRBJ2-7,TRBD1,CASSGPGQPSYEQYF,TGTGCCAGCAGCGGGCCGGGACAGCCGTCCTACGAGCAGTACTTC
TRBV6-6,NA,TRBJ2-5,TRBD1,CASIDRDRGEETQYF,TGTGCCAGCATAGACCGGGACAGGGGCGAGGAGACCCAGTACTTC
TRBV2,once,TRBJ1-6,TRBD1,CASSPGQGDSPLHF,TGTGCCAGCAGCCCAGGACAGGGAGATTCACCCCTCCACTTT
TRBV18,NA,TRBJ2-5,NA,CASSHERGKETQYF,TGTGCCAGCTCACATGAGAGGGGGAAGGAGACCCAGTACTTC
TRBV6-1,NA,TRBJ2-3,TRBD2,CASSEASGGATDTQYF,TGTGCCAGCAGTGAAGCTAGCGGGGGGGCCACAGATACGCAGTATTTT
TRBV4-1,few,TRBJ1-4,TRBD1,CASSQEWEEGAKLFF,TGCGCCAGCAGCCAAGAATGGGAGGAGGGGGCAAAACTGTTTTTT
TRBV28,NA,TRBJ2-7,TRBD1,CASIPGQGPNEQYF,TGTGCCAGCATCCCCGGACAGGGTCCCAACGAGCAGTACTTC
TRBV14,NA,TRBJ1-1,NA,CASSQERYTEAFF,TGTGCCAGCAGCCAAGAACGGTACACTGAAGCTTTCTTT
TRBV25-1,NA,TRBJ1-1,NA,CASSEERVGSTEAFF,TGTGCCAGCAGTGAGGAGAGGGTGGGGAGCACTGAAGCTTTCTTT
TRBV27,once,TRBJ1-1,TRBD1,CASGTAEAFF,TGTGCCAGCGGGACAGCTGAAGCTTTCTTT
TRBV6-5,once,TRBJ2-5,NA,CASRPPGVETQYF,TGTGCCAGCAGACCCCCGGGGGTTGAGACCCAGTACTTC
TRBV18,NA,TRBJ1-2,TRBD1,CASSPKDRDYGYTF,TGTGCCAGCTCACCAAAGGACAGGGACTATGGCTACACCTTC
TRBV6-1,NA,TRBJ2-1,TRBD2,CASSEALLAGGVNEQFF,TGTGCCAGCAGTGAAGCCTTACTAGCGGGGGGTGTGAATGAGCAGTTCTTC
TRBV6-4,NA,TRBJ2-1,NA,CASSDSAGGFYEQFF,TGTGCCAGCAGTGACTCGGCAGGGGGGTTCTATGAGCAGTTCTTC
TRBV4-1,NA,TRBJ2-5,NA,CASSQGASPWERILETQYF,TGCGCCAGCAGCCAAGGAGCTTCGCCGTGGGAGCGGATTCTGGAGACCCAGTACTTC
TRBV2,NA,TRBJ1-5,NA,CASKEGLGQPQHF,TGTGCCAGCAAGGAGGGTTTGGGTCAGCCCCAGCATTTT
TRBV11-2,once,TRBJ2-1,NA,CASSSYSYNEQFF,TGTGCCAGCAGCTCGTACTCCTACAATGAGCAGTTCTTC
TRBV10-1,NA,TRBJ2-1,TRBD2,CASQRGGGSYNEQFF,TGCGCCTCCCAACGCGGGGGGGGATCCTACAATGAGCAGTTCTTC
TRBV28,NA,TRBJ1-5,TRBD1,CASSLEGVDRGHQPQHF,TGTGCCAGCAGTTTAGAGGGGGTGGACAGGGGGCATCAGCCCCAGCATTTT
TRBV29-1,NA,TRBJ2-3,NA,CSVQVPGGDTQYF,TGCAGCGTTCAGGTCCCCGGTGGAGATACGCAGTATTTT
TRBV4-1,NA,TRBJ2-7,TRBD1,CASSQDMAGTGRKYEQYF,TGCGCCAGCAGCCAAGATATGGCCGGGACAGGGAGAAAGTACGAGCAGTACTTC
TRBV5-1,NA,TRBJ2-7,NA,CASSWGRGGYEQYF,TGCGCCAGCTCCTGGGGGAGGGGGGGCTACGAGCAGTACTTC
TRBV5-6,NA,TRBJ1-2,NA,CASSLSRANYGYTF,TGTGCCAGCAGCTTGAGCAGGGCTAACTATGGCTACACCTTC
TRBV7-9,NA,TRBJ1-3,NA,CASSLAESGNTIYF,TGTGCCAGCAGCTTAGCAGAGTCTGGAAACACCATATATTTT
TRBV5-4,NA,TRBJ2-1,TRBD2,CASSLAGGAYNEQFF,TGTGCCAGCAGCTTGGCGGGGGGGGCCTACAATGAGCAGTTCTTC
TRBV25-1,NA,TRBJ2-7,NA,CASRKAFYEQYF,TGTGCCAGCAGAAAAGCCTTTTACGAGCAGTACTTC
TRBV6-4,NA,TRBJ1-1,TRBD1,CARVKGATNTEAFF,TGTGCCAGAGTAAAGGGGGCGACGAACACTGAAGCTTTCTTT
TRBV4-1,NA,TRBJ2-2,TRBD1,CASSQDPRQGAAGELFF,TGCGCCAGCAGCCAAGATCCCCGACAGGGGGCGGCCGGGGAGCTGTTTTTT
TRBV9,NA,TRBJ2-2,NA,CASSPSRLNTGELFF,TGTGCCAGCAGCCCCTCGCGGCTCAACACCGGGGAGCTGTTTTTT
TRBV29-1,NA,TRBJ1-1,NA,CSVDRVGTEAFF,TGCAGCGTTGACAGGGTGGGCACTGAAGCTTTCTTT
TRBV30,NA,TRBJ1-2,NA,CAWWAGYGYTF,TGTGCCTGGTGGGCAGGCTATGGCTACACCTTC
TRBV7-9,NA,TRBJ1-2,NA,CASSQTIPDSFWGYTF,TGTGCCAGCAGCCAAACCATACCGGACAGTTTTTGGGGCTACACCTTC
TRBV29-1,NA,TRBJ2-7,TRBD2,CSVYGGGEPLQYF,TGCAGCGTTTATGGCGGGGGGGAACCGCTGCAGTACTTC
TRBV7-9,NA,TRBJ1-6,NA,CASSSGQGPPLHF,TGTGCCAGCAGCTCAGGCCAGGGTCCACCCCTCCACTTT
TRBV6-1,NA,TRBJ2-7,TRBD1,CASSDGTETDEQYF,TGTGCCAGCAGTGATGGGACAGAAACCGACGAGCAGTACTTC
TRBV14,NA,TRBJ2-1,TRBD1,CASSQMTGDSSYNEQFF,TGTGCCAGCAGCCAGATGACAGGGGACAGCTCCTACAATGAGCAGTTCTTC
TRBV18,NA,TRBJ1-1,TRBD1,CASSPRQGVNTEAFF,TGTGCCAGCTCACCCAGACAGGGCGTGAACACTGAAGCTTTCTTT
TRBV19,NA,TRBJ1-2,TRBD1,CASSTDRAYGYTF,TGTGCCAGTAGTACGGACAGGGCCTATGGCTACACCTTC
TRBV4-1,NA,TRBJ2-5,TRBD1,CASSQLQGVGETQYF,TGCGCCAGCAGCCAGCTACAGGGGGTAGGGGAGACCCAGTACTTC
TRBV6-5,NA,TRBJ1-4,TRBD1,CASSYATGDGGEKLFF,TGTGCCAGCAGTTACGCGACAGGGGATGGGGGTGAAAAACTGTTTTTT
TRBV6-6,NA,TRBJ1-3,NA,CASSRGNTIYF,TGTGCCAGTTCGCGGGGAAACACCATATATTTT
TRBV5-1,NA,TRBJ2-7,TRBD2,CASSLGVAGGPVLEQYF,TGCGCCAGCAGCCTGGGAGTAGCGGGGGGGCCAGTCCTCGAGCAGTACTTC
TRBV9,NA,TRBJ2-7,NA,CASSVSETYEQYF,TGTGCCAGCAGCGTATCCGAGACCTACGAGCAGTACTTC
TRBV30,NA,TRBJ1-3,NA,CAWILPGSLGRNTIYF,TGTGCCTGGATACTACCCGGGTCTCTTGGTCGAAACACCATATATTTT
TRBV5-1,NA,TRBJ2-3,NA,CASSPGTGNTDTQYF,TGCGCCAGCAGCCCGGGTACAGGGAACACAGATACGCAGTATTTT
TRBV7-3,NA,TRBJ2-2,NA,CASSRQGSTGELFF,TGTGCCAGCAGCCGCCAGGGGAGCACCGGGGAGCTGTTTTTT
TRBV29-1,NA,TRBJ1-3,NA,CSVDPGVYGNTIYF,TGCAGCGTTGATCCCGGAGTATATGGAAACACCATATATTTT
TRBV5-4,once,TRBJ2-1,TRBD1,CASSLTQGAHLEQFF,TGTGCCAGCAGCTTGACACAGGGGGCGCATCTTGAGCAGTTCTTC
TRBV2,NA,TRBJ1-1,NA,CASREDSLTEAFF,TGTGCCAGCAGGGAGGACAGCCTGACTGAAGCTTTCTTT
TRBV6-1,NA,TRBJ2-7,NA,CASSEASGYYEQYF,TGTGCCAGCAGTGAGGCGAGCGGTTACTACGAGCAGTACTTC
TRBV7-4,NA,TRBJ2-5,NA,CASSAGTQYF,TGTGCCAGCAGCGCCGGGACCCAGTACTTC